The rows below give T cell receptor beta chains drawn from one sample of a study of control samples from healthy donors and cancer patients. TCRdb's table, derived via immunoSEQ multiplex PCR, lists solely in-frame clones and lacks some. Among 130,000 or so clones, approximately 87% were seen once, and the ten largest hold roughly 12%. Sequencing was performed on blood. The receptors derive from a man younger than 40 in good health. Each CDR3 is given with its conserved first and last residue.

cdr3_aa j_call v_call
CASSPQAGAGGELFF TRBJ2-2 TRBV7-6
CASSQDFRGGGKAQYF TRBJ2-5 TRBV3-1/TRBV3-2
CASSPNRDTEAFF TRBJ1-1 TRBV18
CASTLNTEAFF TRBJ1-1 TRBV5-6
CASSLWGDAEAFF TRBJ1-1 TRBV12-3/TRBV12-4
CASSMGLAVEQYF TRBJ2-7 TRBV5-1
CASSLAGVGGELFF TRBJ2-2 TRBV19
CASSLMTGDNSPLHF TRBJ1-6 TRBV4-2
CASSPPGQGTRQYF TRBJ2-7 TRBV14
CASSPGVGQYF TRBJ2-7 TRBV7-8
CASSSAQYNSPLHF TRBJ1-6 TRBV7-6
CASRPTQGSTEAFF TRBJ1-1 TRBV6-6
CASNLGRKETQYF TRBJ2-5 TRBV2
CASSFGATNEKLFF TRBJ1-4 TRBV28
CASSIGRSPLHF TRBJ1-6 TRBV19
CASKNQGGTNEKLFF TRBJ1-4 TRBV5-1
CASSRAIDSNQPQHF TRBJ1-5 TRBV5-8
CASSPTGSAYGYTF TRBJ1-2 TRBV9
CASSFLPRKNTEAFF TRBJ1-1 TRBV5-8
CASSLDGNLNTEAFF TRBJ1-1 TRBV5-1
CASSPGTPGGEQFF TRBJ2-1 TRBV18
CASSFDRDGYTF TRBJ1-2 TRBV5-5
CASSWTGNTGELFF TRBJ2-2 TRBV7-3
CATSDSQGEETQYF TRBJ2-5 TRBV24-1
CASGPGNTIYF TRBJ1-3 TRBV10-1
CASSQSWAGTTNEKLFF TRBJ1-4 TRBV14
CASGPVVQETQYF TRBJ2-5 TRBV7-2
CASSLFTGGRYEQYF TRBJ2-7 TRBV11-3
CASSQESGFQETQYF TRBJ2-5 TRBV3-1/TRBV3-2
CASSEGAYRKPQHF TRBJ1-5 TRBV2
CASSPGTGIGNTIYF TRBJ1-3 TRBV6-5
CASSLVGGRTGELFF TRBJ2-2 TRBV5-6
CSADNSYNEQFF TRBJ2-1 TRBV29-1
CASSEQRGDLYEQYF TRBJ2-7 TRBV10-2
CASNPRDSRYPGNTIYF TRBJ1-3 TRBV5-1
CASSFFDENNEQFF TRBJ2-1 TRBV7-9
CASSSRTVEAFF TRBJ1-1 TRBV12-3/TRBV12-4
CASSPGGGYTF TRBJ1-2 TRBV18
CASSQSGVTYNEQFF TRBJ2-1 TRBV7-8
CASSLKVSNYGYTF TRBJ1-2 TRBV5-8
CASSVATGKETQYF TRBJ2-5 TRBV11-2
CASTTWAGGPNIQYF TRBJ2-4 TRBV6-5
CASSSGFPNTGELFF TRBJ2-2 TRBV7-6
CASSYSSNTGELFF TRBJ2-2 TRBV6-6
CASTTGVRTDTQYF TRBJ2-3 TRBV7-9
CASSFPRDRGAYEQYF TRBJ2-7 TRBV7-2
CASILEMDVCKISYNEQFF TRBJ2-1 TRBV21-1
CASGSGEFPSTDTQYF TRBJ2-3 TRBV12-5
CASSIQINQPQHF TRBJ1-5 TRBV19
CASSSPDRAIEAFF TRBJ1-1 TRBV7-9
CASSPRGPPEVLVF TRBJ2-1 TRBV6-6
CASSAISTGGRGYTF TRBJ1-2 TRBV5-5
CASSFEGTGELFF TRBJ2-2 TRBV11-2
CASRSGTPTYNEQFF TRBJ2-1 TRBV6-5